The 17 T cell receptor beta chains listed next were all sequenced from one sample in a study of OX40 agonist ivuxolimab in advanced cancers. Assay used: immunoSEQ multiplex PCR; TCRdb lists only in-frame clones, some missing. The sample includes 50,000 to 60,000 clones, about nine tenths of them seen just once. The input for sequencing was CD4+ or CD8+ T cells sorted from blood, taken in a trial of the OX40 agonist ivuxolimab. The receptors stem from an adult with an advanced solid tumor such as melanoma, head and neck, liver or kidney cancer.

The V and J genes are TRBV7-6 and TRBJ2-7; 9 bases are a match to TRBD1. Looked up from germline, CDR1 is SGHVS and CDR2 is FNYEAQ. V shed 6 bases and J 5 bases; nucleotides not matched to a gene: 11. CDR3 length: 15 residues. DNA for the CDR3: TGTGCCAGCAGTACCGGGACAGGGTATTTGCACGAGCAGTACTTC. As protein: CASSTGTGYLHEQYF.

The chain is built from TRBV19 and TRBJ1-5; 7 nucleotides match TRBD1. This CDR3 comprises 14 residues. With 8 bases clipped from V and 4 bases from J, the junction kept 8 bases outside the gene matches. The germline V gene has CDR1 LNHDA and CDR2 SQIVND (reference sequence). The CDR3 reads CASETGVGNQPQHF. The CDR3 DNA reads TGTGCCAGTGAAACAGGGGTAGGGAATCAGCCCCAGCATTTT.

The chain employs TRBV5-1 and TRBJ1-3; D perhaps matches TRBD1 (5 bases). CDR3 size: 17 residues. Germline CDR1 is SGHRS and CDR2 is YFSETQ. The V gene lost 0 bases and the J gene lost 3 bases, with 16 bases spanning the gap. This CDR3 is CASSLATGTVGGNTIYF. The CDR3 nucleotides are TGCGCCAGCAGCTTGGCTACGGGGACTGTAGGTGGAAACACCATATATTTT.

The chain links TRBV7-9 to TRBJ1-5; unclear D gene. The CDR3 sequence is 14 residues long. Trimming took off 1 base at V and 2 bases at J, with 6 bases between the two ends. Germline CDR1 and CDR2: SEHNR and FQNEAQ (reference sequence). CDR3: CASSLGSGNQPQHF. The CDR3 DNA reads TGTGCCAGCAGCTTAGGGTCGGGCAATCAGCCCCAGCATTTT.

The chain is built from TRBV28 and TRBJ1-2; the D is unclear. Deletions cut 2 bases from V and 4 bases from J, with 11 bases between. Germline CDR1 is MDHEN and CDR2 is SYDVKM. The CDR3 consists of 14 residues. CDR3 nucleotides: TGTGCCAGCAGTTTACGGCCCATCCTCTATGGCTACACCTTC. The encoded protein is CASSLRPILYGYTF.

The chain couples TRBV19 to TRBJ2-1; TRBD1 agrees at 7 bases. Germline assignment: CDR1 LNHDA and CDR2 SQIVND (reference sequence). The CDR3 loop spans 16 amino acids. With 4 bases clipped from V and 6 bases from J, the junction kept 12 bases outside the gene matches. In nucleotides, the CDR3 is TGTGCCAGTAGTAAGTCGACAGGGTTAATTCGCAATGAGCAGTTCTTC. This encodes CASSKSTGLIRNEQFF.

The chain carries TRBV6-5 and TRBJ2-1, with D hard to call. V lost 8 bases and J 7 bases, leaving 9 bases between the germline ends. The CDR3 sequence is 11 residues long. Looked up from germline, CDR1 is MNHEY and CDR2 is SVGAGI. CDR3 residues: CASRTRNEQFF. The CDR3 DNA follows: TGTGCCAGCCGTACGCGGAATGAGCAGTTCTTC.

This clone showed up just once. The chain carries TRBV25-1 and TRBJ2-3; 8 bases match TRBD2. The CDR3 has 14 residues. The germline V gene has CDR1 MGHDK and CDR2 SYGVNS. V lost 6 bases to trimming and J lost 1 base; unmatched junction nucleotides: 3. The CDR3 here is CASSLSGGTDTQYF. The CDR3 coding sequence is TGTGCCAGCAGCCTTAGCGGGGGCACAGATACGCAGTATTTT.

This chain uses TRBV21-1 with TRBJ1-4; the D segment call TRBD1 is taken from the table without a DNA check. TRBV21-1 represents a pseudogene. This CDR3 has 15 amino acids. The CDR3 region is CASSKEGVMDEKLFF. In DNA, the CDR3 is TGTGCCAGCAGCAAAGAAGGGGTAATGGATGAAAAACTGTTTTTT.

The V and J genes are TRBV28 and TRBJ2-1, with a weak D call TRBD2 (5 bases). This CDR3 comprises 11 residues. V was pared by 8 bases and J by 5 bases, with 7 bases between. Germline values: CDR1 MDHEN, CDR2 SYDVKM. CDR3 protein: CASPGNNEQFF. As DNA, the CDR3 is TGTGCCAGCCCGGGAAACAATGAGCAGTTCTTC.

This rearrangement joins TRBV7-2 to TRBJ1-1, with 7 bases that match TRBD1. Germline V CDR1 and CDR2: SGHTA, FQGNSA. Unmatched junction bases numbered 9, after V lost 5 bases and J lost 3 bases. This CDR3 comprises 15 residues. The CDR3 loop is CASSPGGRIDTEAFF. The DNA for the CDR3 is TGTGCCAGCAGCCCAGGGGGGAGGATAGACACTGAAGCTTTCTTT.

The J gene is TRBJ2-7, the V gene TRBV11-2; 8 bases fit TRBD2. CDR1 SGHAT and CDR2 FQNNGV come from the germline V gene. The CDR3 sequence is 15 residues long. V lost 0 bases and J lost 5; bases outside the gene matches: 6. In DNA form, the CDR3 reads TGTGCCAGCAGCTTAGACAGCGGGGGTGGTAACGAGCAGTACTTC. As protein: CASSLDSGGGNEQYF.

This clone appeared a few times. The DNA for the CDR3 is TGTGCCATCAGGGAGACTGAGACTGAAGCTTTCTTT. Residues: CAIRETETEAFF. The V and J genes are TRBV10-3 and TRBJ1-1, with no clear D. Germline CDR1 and CDR2: ENHRY and SYGVKD. V was shortened by 6 bases and J by 5 bases, with 10 bases between the two germline ends. The CDR3 is 12 residues long.

The chain carries TRBV30 and TRBJ2-2; D is unclear. The CDR3 extends over 12 amino acids. Germline V CDR1 and CDR2: GTSNPN, SVGIG (reference sequence). V shed 2 bases and J shed 6 bases, with 7 bases lying between them. This CDR3 reads CAWSYEPGELFF. CDR3 nucleotides: TGTGCCTGGAGTTATGAACCCGGGGAGCTGTTTTTT.

The chain links TRBV5-6 to TRBJ2-1; TRBD2 agrees at 12 bases. This CDR3 contains 14 residues. Per germline, CDR1 SGHDT and CDR2 YYEEEE. The J segment lost 11 bases and the V segment lost 3 bases, leaving 6 bases of the junction unmatched. The DNA of the CDR3 is TGTGCCAGCAGCTCGCGGACTAGCGGGGCTCAGCAGTTCTTC. Translated, it gives CASSSRTSGAQQFF.

The rearrangement uses TRBV5-1 and TRBJ2-7; 10 nucleotides agree with TRBD2. V gave up 7 bases and J gave up 6 bases; unmatched junction bases: 7. The germline CDR1 and CDR2 sequences are SGHRS and YFSETQ. The length of the CDR3 is 13 residues. The CDR3 region has the DNA TGCGCCAGCTCCGGACTAGCGGAGGGCGAGCAGTACTTC. Its protein is CASSGLAEGEQYF.

The chain recombines TRBV6-1 with TRBJ2-2; 7 nucleotides line up with TRBD1. CDR1 is MNHNS, CDR2 SASEGT, per germline. Trimming took 6 bases from V and 15 from J; bases not matched to a gene: 7. The CDR3 has 11 amino acids. The CDR3 bases are TGTGCCAGCAGCCACAGGGGCAGGGTGTTTTTT. It specifies CASSHRGRVFF.